This TCR beta chain was recorded in a study of neoadjuvant anti-PD-1 for oral cavity cancer. Trimming pared 5 bases from V and 8 bases from J, leaving 25 bases between. This CDR3 contains 17 residues. Germline CDR1 reads MNHEY; CDR2 reads SMNVEV (reference sequence). Most PBMC samples had approximately 440 ng input DNA in six replicates. Clones were read by immunoSEQ multiplex PCR, and TCRdb kept only the in-frame ones, dropping some. This table holds approximately 68,000 clones, about 86% found once. Time point noted: after neoadjuvant nivolumab, at surgical resection. This sequence joins TRBV27 and TRBJ2-1; TRBD2 might be the D (6 bases). Sequences were derived from PBMCs, sampled after nivolumab (anti-PD-1) treatment. This receptor was taken from a person aged 35-80 years with oral cavity squamous cell carcinoma. The CDR3 reads CASSASGWDGGFYEQFF. The CDR3 region has the DNA TGTGCCAGCAGTGCCTCGGGGTGGGACGGGGGTTTCTATGAGCAGTTCTTC.